Below, 32 T cell receptor beta chains from the same sample are listed, as sequenced in a study of blood T cells in healthy people across ages. A second PCR of 7 to 11 cycles used a sample-barcoded 5' primer and a J-beta primer mix. A single record per CDR3 protein comes from TCRdb applying MiXCR to the 5' RACE reads. This table holds fewer than 800,000 distinct CDR3 sequences, around a fifth found once. The source material was blood. These receptors all stem from a man aged 65-85 years in good health.

The DNA for the CDR3 is TGCGCCAGCAGCTTGGACAGGGGAAGTGACCTCCACTTT. Encoded protein: CASSLDRGSDLHF. The gene calls are TRBV5-1 and TRBJ1-6; 7 positions match TRBD1. This CDR3 has 13 residues. With V trimmed by 0 bases and J by 15 bases, 6 bases remained unmatched. CDR1 is SGHRS, CDR2 YFSETQ, per germline.

This clonotype was recorded many times. The chain joins TRBV7-8 to TRBJ2-1; the match to TRBD2 covers 7 bases. CDR3 size: 14 residues. V lost 6 bases to trimming and J lost 9 bases; unmatched junction nucleotides: 11. The germline V gene has CDR1 SGHVS and CDR2 FQNEAQ. The CDR3 loop reads CASRFSREIGEQFF. Written as DNA, the CDR3 is TGTGCCAGCAGGTTCTCGCGGGAGATTGGTGAGCAGTTCTTC.

The CDR3 reads CASSERRVEQYF. CDR3 nucleotide sequence: TGTGCCAGCAGTGAACGTCGGGTCGAGCAGTACTTC. The J gene is TRBJ2-7, the V gene TRBV28; no reliable D call. The V gene lost 5 bases and the J gene lost 6 bases, with 11 bases spanning the gap. There are 12 residues in the CDR3. From germline, CDR1 is MDHEN and CDR2 SYDVKM.

With regard to this clonotype: One end of the junction varies from germline; a read error may be responsible. The rearrangement uses TRBV20-1 and TRBJ2-4; 8 bases match TRBD2. This CDR3 contains 18 residues. Germline-derived CDR1 and CDR2 are DFQATT and SNEGSKA (reference sequence). The CDR3: CSASSSYERELAKNIQYF. CDR3 nucleotide sequence: TGCAGCGCTAGTAGTTCGTATGAGCGGGAGCTGGCCAAAAACATTCAGTACTTC.

This clonotype has just a few counts. The chain is built from TRBV27 and TRBJ2-5; perhaps TRBD2 as D (5 bases). CDR1 and CDR2 from the germline V gene are MNHEY and SMNVEV (reference sequence). V was shortened by 5 bases and J by 5 bases, with 15 bases between the two germline ends. This CDR3 region has 14 residues. The CDR3 sequence: CASSPPKGGETQYF. The CDR3 DNA is TGTGCCAGCAGTCCCCCGAAGGGCGGGGAGACCCAGTACTTC.

This clonotype showed up just a few times. This chain links TRBV7-9 with TRBJ2-7; 12 bases are shared with TRBD2. CDR3 length: 15 amino acids. CDR1 SEHNR and CDR2 FQNEAQ come from the germline V gene (reference sequence). J was trimmed by 4 bases and V by 5 bases; bases with no gene match: 6. DNA for the CDR3: TGTGCCAGCAGCCCAACTAGCGGGGGGATGTACGAGCAGTACTTC. Amino acid sequence: CASSPTSGGMYEQYF.

V and J are TRBV3-1 and TRBJ1-5; D remains unclear. The CDR3 has 14 amino acids. Trimming shortened V by 3 bases and J by 5 bases, and 11 bases separated the two germline ends. The germline gives CDR1 LGHDT, CDR2 YNNKEL (reference sequence). CDR3: CASSHAQHDQPQHF. As DNA, the CDR3 is TGTGCCAGCAGCCATGCACAGCACGATCAGCCCCAGCATTTT.

This clonotype was seen a few times. The chain couples TRBV5-5 to TRBJ1-1, with TRBD1 as a possible D gene (5 bases). V was cut by 0 bases and J by 5 bases, with 8 bases left in between. The CDR3 extends over 13 amino acids. CDR1 is SGHKS and CDR2 is YYEKEE in the germline V gene (reference sequence). The CDR3 DNA follows: TGTGCCAGCAGCTTGGGGGGGGTAACTGAAGCTTTCTTT. Translated, it gives CASSLGGVTEAFF.

The chain combines TRBV5-1 with TRBJ2-5, with no clear D. The CDR3 consists of 13 residues. Trimming shortened V by 7 bases and J by 0 bases, and 10 bases separated the two germline ends. From germline, CDR1 is SGHRS and CDR2 YFSETQ. The CDR3 loop reads CASATQYQETQYF. CDR3 DNA sequence: TGCGCCAGCGCGACCCAGTACCAAGAGACCCAGTACTTC.

The CDR3: CASSFSQAYNEQFF. In nucleotides, the CDR3 is TGTGCCAGCAGCTTTTCGCAGGCGTACAATGAGCAGTTCTTC. The V call is TRBV7-2, the J call TRBJ2-5; D is unclear. With the DNA end fitting TRBJ2-1 better, the J assignment may be wrong. The CDR3 loop spans 14 amino acids. The germline CDR1 and CDR2 sequences are SGHTA and FQGNSA.

In its sample, this clonotype was seen many times. This chain joins TRBV12-3 or TRBV12-4 and TRBJ2-7, with 7 positions matching TRBD2. This CDR3 comprises 12 residues. J lost 4 bases, V lost 5 bases, and 2 bases had no gene match. CDR3: CASSKGGYEQYF. CDR3 bases: TGTGCCAGCAGTAAGGGAGGGTACGAGCAGTACTTC.

The V call is TRBV5-1, the J call TRBJ1-6; 9 positions match TRBD1. Germline trimming cut 4 bases from V and 8 bases from J; bases unmatched to any gene: 7. The CDR3 is 15 residues long. The V gene's germline CDR1 is SGHRS and CDR2 YFSETQ. In DNA form, the CDR3 reads TGCGCCAGCAGCGGGGGGACAGGGAGGTATTCACCCCTCCACTTT. Translated, it gives CASSGGTGRYSPLHF. The full variable domain, with the rest looked up from reference TRBV5-1 and TRBJ1-6, is KAGVTQTPRYLIKTRGQQVTLSCSPISGHRSVSWYQQTPGQGLQFLFEYFSETQRNKGNFPGRFSGRQFSNSRSEMNVSTLELGDSALYLCASSGGTGRYSPLHFGNGTRLTVT.

The chain couples TRBV10-3 to TRBJ2-5, with 7 positions matching TRBD1. The J call is in doubt because the DNA end fits TRBJ2-1 better. CDR3 length: 12 residues. Looked up from germline, CDR1 is ENHRY and CDR2 is SYGVKD. The CDR3, as DNA: TGTGCCACCGATGCGACAGGGAATGAGCAGTTCTTC. Its translation: CATDATGNEQFF.

The genes are TRBV5-1 and TRBJ1-1; weak D call: TRBD1 (6 bases). Germline CDR1 SGHRS, CDR2 YFSETQ. Trimming took off 4 bases at V and 1 base at J, with 11 bases between the two ends. The CDR3 spans 14 residues. The chain's CDR3 is CASSPRDKNTEAFF. DNA of the CDR3: TGCGCCAGCAGCCCACGGGACAAGAACACTGAAGCTTTCTTT.

The V and J genes are TRBV6-2 or TRBV6-3 and TRBJ2-5, with D perhaps matching TRBD2 (6 bases). The V end lost 2 bases, the J end lost 5 bases, and 18 bases lay between the germline ends. The CDR3 extends over 16 amino acids. Germline V lookup: CDR1 MNHEY, CDR2 SVGEGT. CDR3 nucleotides: TGTGCCAGCAGTTACGGCGGAGGGTACCTTGGGGAGACCCAGTACTTC. It codes for CASSYGGGYLGETQYF.

The CDR3 DNA sequence: TGTGCCAGCAGCTTAGTGGAAGAGAGGGGGACCCAGTACTTC. Translated, it gives CASSLVEERGTQYF. The chain is built from TRBV7-2 and TRBJ2-5, with D possibly called TRBD1 or TRBD2 (5 bases each). Trimming removed 1 base at V and 7 bases at J, with 13 bases between. This CDR3 comprises 14 residues. Germline CDR1 and CDR2: SGHTA and FQGNSA.

Here the CDR3 reads CSADKELQGTQYF. As DNA, the CDR3 is TGCAGTGCGGATAAGGAACTCCAGGGGACCCAGTACTTC. The V and J genes are TRBV20-1 and TRBJ2-5; D possibly corresponds to TRBD1 (5 bases). CDR3 length equals 13 residues. Trimming cost V 6 bases and J 7 bases, with 18 bases left between them. CDR1 and CDR2 from the germline V gene are DFQATT and SNEGSKA (reference sequence).

This clonotype has more than one count but fewer than ten. The CDR3: CASSSDRVGGYTF. CDR3 sequence (DNA): TGTGCCAGCAGTTCCGACAGAGTCGGTGGCTACACCTTC. The rearrangement joins TRBV6-1 to TRBJ1-2; the D gene is possibly TRBD1 (5 bases). The CDR3 has 13 amino acids. Germline V gene data show CDR1 as MNHNS and CDR2 as SASEGT. With 5 bases removed from V and 7 bases from J, the gap between germline ends came to 14 bases.

This chain links TRBV15 with TRBJ2-2, with TRBD2 matching over 7 bases. With 8 bases clipped from V and 1 base from J, the junction kept 1 base outside the gene matches. The length of the CDR3 is 13 residues. The germline CDR1 and CDR2 sequences are LNHNV and YYDKDF (reference sequence). DNA for the CDR3: TGTGCCACCGCTAGCGGGAACACCGGGGAGCTGTTTTTT. Translation gives CATASGNTGELFF.

This chain links TRBV28 with TRBJ2-3; weak D call: TRBD2 (7 bases). CDR1 and CDR2 (germline): MDHEN, SYDVKM. With 7 bases removed from V and 0 bases from J, the gap between germline ends came to 8 bases. The length of the CDR3 is 13 residues. This chain's CDR3 is CASKGGSTDTQYF. CDR3 nucleotide sequence: TGTGCCAGCAAGGGGGGGAGCACAGATACGCAGTATTTT.

The DNA of the CDR3 is TGCGCCAGCAGCTTGGCCAGCTCTGACTATGGCTACACCTTC. Amino acid sequence: CASSLASSDYGYTF. The V call is TRBV5-1, the J call TRBJ1-2, with D unclear. CDR3 size: 14 residues. The V gene lost 0 bases and the J gene lost 3 bases, with 9 bases spanning the gap. CDR1 SGHRS and CDR2 YFSETQ come from the germline V gene.

The chain is built from TRBV9 and TRBJ2-1, with 12 nucleotides matching TRBD2. V lost 0 bases to trimming and J lost 2 bases; unmatched junction nucleotides: 12. The CDR3 is made up of 20 amino acids. Germline V CDR1 and CDR2: SGDLS, YYNGEE. The CDR3 DNA follows: TGTGCCAGCAGCGTAGAGGGGGTTACCGGGACTAGCGGGCCCTACAATGAGCAGTTCTTC. Protein: CASSVEGVTGTSGPYNEQFF.

This chain connects TRBV20-1 to TRBJ1-2; D unclear. Trimming removed 3 bases at V and 0 bases at J, with 8 bases between. In germline, CDR1 is DFQATT, CDR2 SNEGSKA (reference sequence). This CDR3 has 13 amino acids. As DNA, the CDR3 is TGCAGTGCTAGCGAACTGACTAACTATGGCTACACCTTC. It translates to CSASELTNYGYTF.

In its sample, this clonotype was seen a few times. The CDR3 here is CAISESGVEAFF. The CDR3 DNA reads as TGTGCCATCAGTGAGTCAGGGGTTGAAGCTTTCTTT. The chain combines TRBV10-3 with TRBJ1-1, with TRBD1 as a possible D gene (5 bases). This CDR3 is 12 amino acids long. V dropped 0 bases and J dropped 7 bases, with 6 bases sitting between them. Germline assignment: CDR1 ENHRY and CDR2 SYGVKD.

The chain employs TRBV11-2 and TRBJ2-7; no clear D gene. Trimming removed 8 bases at V and 8 bases at J, with 19 bases between. This CDR3 has 13 amino acids. Per germline, CDR1 SGHAT and CDR2 FQNNGV. In DNA form, the CDR3 reads TGTGCCAGCCGATTTGAAGGCCCCACGCAGCAGTACTTC. It translates to CASRFEGPTQQYF.

As to this clonotype: At one end the junction does not follow the germline gene, possibly because of a read error. V is TRBV20-1 and J is TRBJ2-1, with TRBD2 identical over 8 bases. The germline gives CDR1 DFQATT, CDR2 SNEGSKA (reference sequence). There are 15 residues in the CDR3. The CDR3 DNA is TGCAGTGCCGCCGGGACTAGGGTTTTGTGGAATGGGCAGTTCTTC. This codes for CSAAGTRVLWNGQFF.

The chain recombines TRBV9 with TRBJ2-7; 7 bases line up with TRBD2. The DNA end is a closer match to TRBJ2-1, so the J assignment may be wrong. Germline loops: CDR1 SGDLS, CDR2 YYNGEE. The CDR3 covers 15 residues. Here the CDR3 DNA reads TGTGCCAGCAGCGTAGGGGTCGGGAGGAGCGCTGAGCAGTTCTTC. Amino acids: CASSVGVGRSAEQFF.

The chain couples TRBV27 to TRBJ1-6; 7 positions match TRBD1. The ends lost 3 bases at V and 0 bases at J; junction bases unmatched: 8. CDR1 and CDR2 (germline): MNHEY, SMNVEV (reference sequence). The CDR3 length is 18 residues. The CDR3 here is CASSFQGGASSYNSPLHF. The CDR3 nucleotides read TGTGCCAGCAGTTTCCAGGGGGGGGCCAGCTCCTATAATTCACCCCTCCACTTT.

This clonotype has just a few counts. The V call is TRBV20-1, the J call TRBJ1-1, with D maybe TRBD1 (6 bases). There are 14 residues in the CDR3. Trimming left V 4 bases short and J 1 base short, with 13 bases between. The germline gives CDR1 DFQATT, CDR2 SNEGSKA (reference sequence). CDR3 protein: CSATGAVENTEAFF. CDR3 nucleotides: TGCAGTGCTACGGGGGCCGTGGAGAACACTGAAGCTTTCTTT.

In this sample, this clonotype turned up a few times. The chain combines TRBV12-3 or TRBV12-4 with TRBJ2-5; no definite D call. The J call may be mistaken, given a closer DNA end match to TRBJ2-7. There are 12 residues in the CDR3. The CDR3 DNA reads TGTGCCAGCAGTTTTTTACCCTACGAGCAGTACTTC. Its translation: CASSFLPYEQYF.

This clonotype occurred many times. V is TRBV5-1 and J is TRBJ2-5; TRBD2 matches at 9 bases. V dropped 4 bases and J dropped 5; count of bases not matched to a gene: 3. Germline V gene data show CDR1 as SGHRS and CDR2 as YFSETQ. The CDR3 is 13 amino acids. The CDR3 spells CASSQAGGETQYF. For the CDR3, the DNA is TGCGCCAGCAGCCAAGCGGGAGGCGAGACCCAGTACTTC.

The gene calls are TRBV18 and TRBJ2-1; tentative D call: TRBD2 (5 bases). V was trimmed by 3 bases and J by 5 bases, leaving 8 bases between them. This CDR3 is 13 amino acids long. The germline V gene has CDR1 KGHSH and CDR2 LQKENI. The CDR3 here is CASSPGLNNEQFF. The CDR3 DNA reads TGTGCCAGCTCACCCGGACTCAACAATGAGCAGTTCTTC.